These 3 T cell receptor beta chains originate from one sample sequenced in a study of T cell repertoires in cytomegalovirus infection. The antigens for these receptors are not known. One entry per CDR3 protein results from TCRdb running MiXCR on the reads. The table lists under 450,000 distinct CDR3 sequences, around a third of them singletons. The sequencing used cultured PBMCs, collected from culture after CMV antigen stimulation. Every receptor here comes from a human donor in good health (CMV status not recorded). Some clones in this sample may be carry-over from other donors' samples.

The V and J genes are TRBV2 and TRBJ1-5; D possibly corresponds to TRBD1 (5 bases). The CDR3 is 13 residues long. Germline CDR1 SNHLY, CDR2 FYNNEI. Trimming stripped 3 bases from V and 6 bases from J, with 9 bases between. The CDR3: CASSEGGFQPQHF. In DNA, the CDR3 is TGTGCCAGCAGTGAGGGGGGTTTTCAGCCCCAGCATTTT. The full variable domain, completed using reference TRBV2 and TRBJ1-5, is EPEVTQTPSHQVTQMGQEVILRCVPISNHLYFYWYRQILGQKVEFLVSFYNNEISEKSEIFDDQFSVERPDGSNFTLKIRSTKLEDSAMYFCASSEGGFQPQHFGDGTRLSIL.

The chain links TRBV6-2 or TRBV6-3 to TRBJ2-4; D is ambiguous. The CDR3 consists of 14 residues. Trimming left V 5 bases short and J 0 bases short, with 8 bases between. Per germline, CDR1 MNHEY and CDR2 SVGEGT. The CDR3 region is CASSRELAKNIQYF. The CDR3 nucleotides read TGTGCCAGCAGTAGAGAACTAGCCAAAAACATTCAGTACTTC.

The rearrangement uses TRBV30 and TRBJ1-2, with D possibly matching TRBD1 (6 bases). The CDR3 has 12 amino acids. Trimming pared 1 base from V and 3 bases from J, leaving 6 bases between. CDR1 is GTSNPN and CDR2 is SVGIG in the germline V gene (reference sequence). The DNA of the CDR3 is TGTGCCTGGAGTGGACAGGACTATGGCTACACCTTC. This gives the protein CAWSGQDYGYTF.